Below, 11 T cell receptor beta chains from the same sample are listed, as sequenced in a study of cytomegalovirus exposure and HLA in healthy donors. 13 Jbeta primers and 60 Vbeta primers were used for the PCR. Only in-frame clones appear in the TCRdb table, and some are missing; sequencing was by immunoSEQ multiplex PCR. The sample holds more than 95,000 clones, about 80% seen once. Sequences were obtained from PBMCs. These receptors were obtained from a woman between 45 and 65 years old in good health and CMV-seropositive.

The rearrangement joins TRBV28 to TRBJ2-5; D not resolved. V lost 8 bases and J lost 1, with 14 bases in between. The germline gives CDR1 MDHEN, CDR2 SYDVKM. The CDR3 sequence is 14 residues long. The CDR3 bases are TGTGCCAGCTCCGCTGCCGAGCCCCAAGAGACCCAGTACTTC. Its translation is CASSAAEPQETQYF.

The genes are TRBV10-3 and TRBJ2-3; 8 bases are shared with TRBD2. J gave up 5 bases and V 7 bases, and 5 bases lay outside the gene matches. Per germline, CDR1 ENHRY and CDR2 SYGVKD. CDR3 length equals 13 residues. In nucleotides, the CDR3 is TGTGCCATCACCGGGGGGGCCATAGATACGCAGTATTTT. Translation: CAITGGAIDTQYF.

The CDR3 bases are TGTGCCAGCAGCTTCGAGGCGGGCACTGAAGCTTTCTTT. Protein sequence: CASSFEAGTEAFF. The chain employs TRBV7-3 and TRBJ1-1, with D uncertain. V was trimmed by 3 bases and J by 4 bases, leaving 9 bases between them. Germline CDR1 and CDR2: SGHTA and FQGTGA. This CDR3 comprises 13 residues.

This sequence joins TRBV2 and TRBJ2-3; 8 bases line up with TRBD2. With V trimmed by 9 bases and J by 5 bases, 7 bases remained unmatched. The CDR3 length is 13 residues. Germline loops: CDR1 SNHLY, CDR2 FYNNEI. CDR3 in amino acids: CASDGLAGDTQYF. The CDR3 DNA follows: TGTGCCAGTGACGGACTAGCTGGAGATACGCAGTATTTT.

Only one count was recorded for this clone. The chain recombines TRBV6-1 with TRBJ2-3; 7 bases agree with TRBD1. CDR1 is MNHNS, CDR2 SASEGT, per germline. J was trimmed by 6 bases and V by 10 bases; bases with no gene match: 4. CDR3 length equals 11 residues. CDR3 residues: CAITGVDTQYF. The CDR3 DNA reads as TGTGCCATAACAGGGGTGGATACGCAGTATTTT.

The chain is built from TRBV4-1 and TRBJ2-6; tentatively, D is TRBD1 (5 bases). The CDR3 runs 18 residues. The V gene's germline CDR1 is MGHRA and CDR2 YSYEKL. The V gene lost 4 bases and the J gene lost 4 bases, with 20 bases spanning the gap. CDR3 amino acids: CASSPGQGPVSGANVLTF. For the CDR3, the DNA is TGCGCCAGCAGCCCTGGGCAGGGTCCGGTATCGGGGGCCAACGTCCTGACTTTC.

Points on this clone: This CDR3 is also generated by other DNA sequences in the sample. The chain couples TRBV5-1 to TRBJ2-1; D is possibly TRBD2 (6 bases). V lost 2 bases to trimming and J lost 4 bases, with 13 bases between them. CDR1 and CDR2 (germline): SGHRS, YFSETQ. The CDR3 totals 15 residues. Here the CDR3 reads CASSFGGGAYNEQFF. Written as DNA, the CDR3 is TGCGCCAGCAGCTTCGGGGGAGGAGCGTACAATGAGCAGTTCTTC.

There are a few counts of this clone. This chain links TRBV5-1 with TRBJ1-5; 10 nucleotides agree with TRBD1. The CDR3 loop spans 20 amino acids. Germline CDR1 reads SGHRS; CDR2 reads YFSETQ. After removal of 2 bases from V and 1 base from J, the junction contained 15 bases not matched to a gene. DNA for the CDR3: TGCGCCAGCAGCTTACACCCCGGACAGGGGGGAATAAAGAGCAATCAGCCCCAGCATTTT. Translating it yields CASSLHPGQGGIKSNQPQHF.

This clone was picked up one time. This sequence joins TRBV5-8 and TRBJ2-1; tentatively, D is TRBD1 (6 bases). CDR3 length equals 14 residues. Looked up from germline, CDR1 is SGHTS and CDR2 is YDEGEE. The ends were cut back, 3 bases at V and 4 bases at J, with 11 bases in the middle. The CDR3 is CASSSFTGYNEQFF. CDR3 nucleotides: TGTGCCAGCAGCTCCTTCACAGGGTACAATGAGCAGTTCTTC.

J is TRBJ2-1 and V is TRBV5-4, with D perhaps TRBD2 (6 bases). CDR1 is SGHNT, CDR2 YYREEE, per germline (reference sequence). Trimming left V 0 bases short and J 2 bases short, with 12 bases between. CDR3 length equals 16 residues. The CDR3 DNA sequence: TGTGCCAGCAGCTTGGTTAGGAGGGGCACCTACAATGAGCAGTTCTTC. Protein sequence: CASSLVRRGTYNEQFF.

The chain is built from TRBV5-1 and TRBJ2-3; 9 nucleotides match TRBD1. The CDR3 runs 16 residues. CDR1 is SGHRS and CDR2 is YFSETQ in the germline V gene. Unmatched junction bases numbered 5, after V lost 0 bases and J lost 3 bases. CDR3 sequence reads: CASSLGTGGWTDTQYF. The CDR3 DNA is TGCGCCAGCAGCTTGGGAACAGGGGGCTGGACAGATACGCAGTATTTT. Variable domain in full (rest from reference TRBV5-1 and TRBJ2-3): KAGVTQTPRYLIKTRGQQVTLSCSPISGHRSVSWYQQTPGQGLQFLFEYFSETQRNKGNFPGRFSGRQFSNSRSEMNVSTLELGDSALYLCASSLGTGGWTDTQYFGPGTRLTVL.